This T cell receptor beta chain was recorded in a study of T cell responses to AZD1222 COVID-19 vaccine. Whole-study results and caveats: Distributed over spike, vaccine-associated CD4 TCRs predominated at 160-218 and 743-854. Reports say nearly half of spike-specific TCRs go after unmutated variant regions.

Germline CDR1 and CDR2: SGHTA and FQGNSA. This CDR3 has 16 amino acids. Unmatched junction bases numbered 13, after V lost 5 bases and J lost 4 bases. Profiled with immunoSEQ multiplex PCR; TCRdb holds only in-frame clones, not every one. Of some 120,000 clones listed, almost 95% were seen once; the top ten hold around 1.6%. With respect to this clone: Its antigen remains unknown.

This specimen was peripheral blood, taken 28 days after the second AZD1222 dose. The origin of this receptor is an adult who received the AZD1222 COVID-19 vaccine. The rearrangement uses TRBV7-2 and TRBJ1-1; 7 bases map to TRBD1. CDR3 loop: CASSHGTVGEPTEAFF. The CDR3 DNA reads as TGTGCCAGCAGCCATGGGACAGTTGGAGAACCCACTGAAGCTTTCTTT.